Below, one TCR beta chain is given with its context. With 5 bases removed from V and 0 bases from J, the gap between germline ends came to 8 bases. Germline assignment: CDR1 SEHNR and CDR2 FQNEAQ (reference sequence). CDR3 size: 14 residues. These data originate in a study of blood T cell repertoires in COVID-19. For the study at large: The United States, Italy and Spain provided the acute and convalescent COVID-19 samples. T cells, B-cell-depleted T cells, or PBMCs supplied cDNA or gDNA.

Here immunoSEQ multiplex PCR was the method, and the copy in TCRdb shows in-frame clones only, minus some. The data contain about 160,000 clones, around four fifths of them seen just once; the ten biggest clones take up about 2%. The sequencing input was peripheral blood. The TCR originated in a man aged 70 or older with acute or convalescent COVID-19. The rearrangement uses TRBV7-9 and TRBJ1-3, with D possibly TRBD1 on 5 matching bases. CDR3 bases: TGTGCCAGCAGCCCGACAGTCTCTGGAAACACCATATATTTT. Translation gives CASSPTVSGNTIYF.